The 22 T cell receptor beta chains listed next were all sequenced from one sample in a study of OX40 agonist ivuxolimab in advanced cancers. Assay: immunoSEQ multiplex PCR; the TCRdb copy retains only in-frame clones and omits some. The table records about 64,000 clones, roughly four fifths of them present only once. The material was CD4+ or CD8+ T cells sorted from blood, obtained in a trial of the OX40 agonist ivuxolimab. The receptors were gathered from an adult with an advanced solid tumor such as melanoma, head and neck, liver or kidney cancer.

This chain links TRBV6-5 with TRBJ1-2; D gene ambiguous. Germline CDR1 and CDR2: MNHEY and SVGAGI. The CDR3 totals 13 residues. Trimming removed 2 bases from V and 4 bases from J, with 8 bases in between. For the CDR3, the DNA is TGTGCCAGCAGTTACCAAGGCCTCTATGGCTACACCTTC. Its translation: CASSYQGLYGYTF.

V usage is TRBV11-1 and J usage is TRBJ2-7; the D gene is possibly TRBD2 (6 bases). Germline-derived CDR1 and CDR2 are SGHAT and FQDESV (reference sequence). Trimming removed 3 bases at V and 6 bases at J, with 15 bases between. CDR3 length: 14 amino acids. The CDR3 DNA reads as TGTGCCAGCAGCTTGCCTAGCCCCGGGAGCGAGCAGTACTTC. Translating it yields CASSLPSPGSEQYF.

Of note for this clone: A read error may account for a junction end that differs from germline. The CDR3, as DNA: TGTGCCAGCGGATTGGGCGGTCTGTTT. This translates into CASGLGGLF. The rearrangement uses TRBV6-1 and TRBJ1-1; D uncertain. Per the germline V gene, CDR1 is MNHNS and CDR2 is SASEGT. The CDR3 contains 9 residues.

V gene TRBV7-9 combines with J gene TRBJ2-2; D is possibly TRBD2 (5 bases). CDR1 and CDR2 (germline): SEHNR, FQNEAQ (reference sequence). Trimming pared 5 bases from V and 6 bases from J, leaving 10 bases between. This CDR3 region has 13 residues. CDR3 DNA: TGTGCCAGCAGCCCCGCGGAGGCCGGGGAGCTGTTTTTT. It codes for CASSPAEAGELFF.

This clone was counted a few times. J is TRBJ1-1 and V is TRBV5-4, with 7 bases aligning to TRBD1. Trimming removed 4 bases from V and 4 bases from J; junction bases left unmatched: 10. The germline V gene has CDR1 SGHNT and CDR2 YYREEE (reference sequence). The length of the CDR3 is 15 residues. CDR3 sequence (DNA): TGTGCCAGCAGCCATAGGGACAGACAGGTCACTGAAGCTTTCTTT. Residues: CASSHRDRQVTEAFF.

This clone was counted between two and nine times. The chain joins TRBV21-1 to TRBJ2-7; the D segment call TRBD2 is taken from the table without a DNA check. TRBV21-1 constitutes a pseudogene. The CDR3 sequence is 11 residues long. The CDR3 loop is CASRDLTEQYF. The CDR3 nucleotides read TGTGCCAGCAGGGACTTAACCGAGCAGTACTTC.

The chain is built from TRBV5-6 and TRBJ2-1; D might be TRBD2 (7 bases). In germline, CDR1 is SGHDT, CDR2 YYEEEE. Deletions cut 0 bases from V and 7 bases from J, with 14 bases between. This CDR3 spans 15 amino acids. This CDR3 is CASSLVGGLINEQFF. The CDR3 bases are TGTGCCAGCAGCTTGGTGGGGGGGCTGATTAATGAGCAGTTCTTC.

The CDR3, as DNA: TGTGCCAGCTCACCACGAACAGGGAGTTCCTACGAGCAGTACTTC. Its protein product is CASSPRTGSSYEQYF. The V call is TRBV18, the J call TRBJ2-7; tentative D call: TRBD1 (6 bases). The germline V gene has CDR1 KGHSH and CDR2 LQKENI. With 1 base removed from V and 1 base from J, the gap between germline ends came to 11 bases. The length of the CDR3 is 15 residues.

CDR3 sequence (DNA): TGTGCCAGCAGTTTAAGGGGACAGGGTGGAGAGACCCAGTACTTC. This sequence encodes CASSLRGQGGETQYF. This chain joins TRBV27 and TRBJ2-5, with TRBD1 matching 9 bases. The germline V gene encodes CDR1 MNHEY and CDR2 SMNVEV (reference sequence). V gave up 2 bases and J gave up 4 bases; unmatched junction bases: 5. This CDR3 region has 15 residues.

The chain couples TRBV30 to TRBJ2-3; 10 bases are shared with TRBD1. The germline V gene has CDR1 GTSNPN and CDR2 SVGIG (reference sequence). V dropped 2 bases and J dropped 4; count of bases not matched to a gene: 3. This CDR3 spans 14 amino acids. The CDR3 coding sequence is TGTGCCTGGAGTTGGGGACAGGGGTCAGATACGCAGTATTTT. Encoded protein: CAWSWGQGSDTQYF.

The chain has TRBV6-4 and TRBJ2-7, with 8 bases lining up with TRBD1. Germline V gene data show CDR1 as MRHNA and CDR2 as SNTAGT. This CDR3 has 13 amino acids. V lost 5 bases and J lost 6; bases outside the gene matches: 6. CDR3 sequence reads: CASSKNRGSEQYF. Here the CDR3 DNA reads TGTGCCAGCAGTAAGAACAGGGGGTCCGAGCAGTACTTC.

The CDR3 DNA follows: TGTGCCAGCAGCCCCCGGGGGGGACAACTCTACGAGCAGTACTTC. The encoded protein is CASSPRGGQLYEQYF. V usage is TRBV5-8 and J usage is TRBJ2-7; 8 bases fit TRBD2. V was clipped by 4 bases and J by 3 bases; unmatched bases: 9. There are 15 residues in the CDR3. The V gene's germline CDR1 is SGHTS and CDR2 YDEGEE.

The chain uses TRBV28 and TRBJ1-1; unclear D gene. This CDR3 has 14 residues. V was clipped by 5 bases and J by 5 bases, with 15 bases between them. CDR1 is MDHEN, CDR2 SYDVKM, per germline. The CDR3 DNA reads TGTGCCAGCAGTCCGGGTGGTGTGGGGACTGAAGCTTTCTTT. Translating it yields CASSPGGVGTEAFF. Combining the CDR3 with reference TRBV28 and TRBJ1-1 gives the whole variable domain DVKVTQSSRYLVKRTGEKVFLECVQDMDHENMFWYRQDPGLGLRLIYFSYDVKMKEKGDIPEGYSVSREKKERFSLILESASTNQTSMYLCASSPGGVGTEAFFGQGTRLTVV.

The V and J genes are TRBV6-5 and TRBJ2-1, with a tentative D call TRBD2 (6 bases). CDR3 length: 14 residues. The germline V gene has CDR1 MNHEY and CDR2 SVGAGI. V was cut by 4 bases and J by 9 bases, with 16 bases left in between. The CDR3 nucleotides are TGTGCCAGCAGTTCCGGGACTCCGTTTCCTGAGCAGTTCTTC. It yields the protein CASSSGTPFPEQFF.

In regard to this clone: Other nucleotide sequences from this sample produce the same CDR3. V and J are TRBV28 and TRBJ2-7; 9 bases agree with TRBD2. Trimming removed 4 bases from V and 4 bases from J; junction bases left unmatched: 11. CDR1 and CDR2 from the germline V gene are MDHEN and SYDVKM. This CDR3 has 16 amino acids. The CDR3 sequence is CASSSPWAGGPYEQYF. In nucleotides, the CDR3 is TGTGCCAGCAGTTCCCCTTGGGCGGGAGGGCCTTACGAGCAGTACTTC.

J is TRBJ1-5 and V is TRBV28; 9 positions match TRBD1. CDR3 length: 18 amino acids. Unmatched junction bases numbered 17, after V lost 6 bases and J lost 5 bases. The V gene's germline CDR1 is MDHEN and CDR2 SYDVKM. The DNA for the CDR3 is TGTGCCAGCAGCCCAGCGACAGGGGGAGGGTTCGGGCATCAGCCCCAGCATTTT. Encoded protein: CASSPATGGGFGHQPQHF.

V usage is TRBV28 and J usage is TRBJ2-7, with D unresolved. Trimming removed 8 bases at V and 5 bases at J, with 16 bases between. Germline assignment: CDR1 MDHEN and CDR2 SYDVKM. The CDR3 covers 13 residues. This CDR3 reads CASVGHGSHEQYF. The CDR3, as DNA: TGTGCCAGCGTGGGTCACGGGTCCCACGAGCAGTACTTC.

By share of the sample, this clone is medium-sized. This chain links TRBV11-1 with TRBJ2-7, with D maybe TRBD2 (5 bases). V lost 8 bases and J lost 2, with 13 bases in between. The CDR3 extends over 13 amino acids. Germline values: CDR1 SGHAT, CDR2 FQDESV (reference sequence). For the CDR3, the DNA is TGTGCCAGCCAACGGGGTGAAGCCTACGAGCAGTACTTC. This codes for CASQRGEAYEQYF.

This clone was seen a few times. The chain employs TRBV7-9 and TRBJ1-1; 9 nucleotides agree with TRBD1. CDR3 length: 13 residues. Per the germline V gene, CDR1 is SEHNR and CDR2 is FQNEAQ (reference sequence). V dropped 5 bases and J dropped 7; count of bases not matched to a gene: 5. In DNA, the CDR3 is TGTGCCAGCAGCAGACAGGGGGAAGGTGAAGCTTTCTTT. Amino acids: CASSRQGEGEAFF.

J is TRBJ2-1 and V is TRBV5-1, with TRBD2 matching 11 bases. J was trimmed by 2 bases and V by 4 bases; bases with no gene match: 5. Per the germline V gene, CDR1 is SGHRS and CDR2 is YFSETQ. The CDR3 sequence is 16 residues long. The CDR3 is CASSPIAGGAYNEQFF. Here the CDR3 DNA reads TGCGCCAGCAGCCCGATAGCGGGGGGGGCCTACAATGAGCAGTTCTTC.

The chain is built from TRBV7-9 and TRBJ2-6; D is uncertain. The CDR3 covers 16 residues. The germline CDR1 and CDR2 sequences are SEHNR and FQNEAQ (reference sequence). The V and J ends lost 6 bases and 0 bases respectively, with 12 bases between them. CDR3 in DNA: TGTGCCAGCAGGGATTCTTCCAGCTCTGGGGCCAACGTCCTGACTTTC. Amino acid sequence: CASRDSSSSGANVLTF.

The chain has TRBV6-5 and TRBJ2-7, with D possibly being TRBD2 (6 bases). The CDR3 totals 13 residues. CDR1 is MNHEY and CDR2 is SVGAGI in the germline V gene. Trimming took 0 bases from V and 4 from J, leaving 7 bases between them. The CDR3 DNA reads TGTGCCAGCAGTTACTCGGCGGGGTACGAGCAGTACTTC. The encoded protein is CASSYSAGYEQYF.